This T cell receptor beta chain was observed in a study of cytomegalovirus exposure and HLA in healthy donors. A multiplex PCR was run with 60 Vbeta primers and 13 Jbeta primers. TCRdb keeps only in-frame clones here, not all; method: immunoSEQ multiplex PCR. This sample has around 45,000 clones, with 51% found just once. The germline CDR1 and CDR2 sequences are MNHEY and SVGAGI. The V and J ends lost 1 base and 11 bases, in that order; junction bases with no gene match: 10. The CDR3 contains 14 residues. Sequencing was done on a sample of PBMCs. The chain joins TRBV6-5 to TRBJ1-1; 7 nucleotides agree with TRBD1. The clonotype originates from a man between 60 and 70 years old in good health and CMV-seronegative. The CDR3 is CASSYLGQTVGAFF. CDR3 DNA: TGTGCCAGCAGTTACTTGGGACAGACCGTCGGGGCTTTCTTT.